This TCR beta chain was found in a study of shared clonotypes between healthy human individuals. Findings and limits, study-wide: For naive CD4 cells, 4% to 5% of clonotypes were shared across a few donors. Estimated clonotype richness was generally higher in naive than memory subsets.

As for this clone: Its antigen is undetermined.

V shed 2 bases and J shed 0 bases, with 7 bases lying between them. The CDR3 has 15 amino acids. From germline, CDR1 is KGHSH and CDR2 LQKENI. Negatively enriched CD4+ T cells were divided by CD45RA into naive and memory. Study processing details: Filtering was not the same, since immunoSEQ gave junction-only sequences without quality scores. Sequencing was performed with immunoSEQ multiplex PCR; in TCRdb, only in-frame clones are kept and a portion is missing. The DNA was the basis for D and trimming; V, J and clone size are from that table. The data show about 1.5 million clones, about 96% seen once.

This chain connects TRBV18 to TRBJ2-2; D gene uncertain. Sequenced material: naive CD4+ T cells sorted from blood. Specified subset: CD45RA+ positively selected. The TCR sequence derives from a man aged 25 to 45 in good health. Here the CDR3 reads CASSPLNSNTGELFF. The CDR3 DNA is TGTGCCAGCTCACCATTGAACTCGAACACCGGGGAGCTGTTTTTT.